The rows below give T cell receptor beta chains drawn from one sample of a study of human T cells and chemical hapten exposure. From the RACE reads, TCRdb called clonotypes with MiXCR, one entry per CDR3 protein. Of about 360,000 distinct CDR3 sequences listed, roughly 5% are singletons. The sequencing here drew on whole blood, taken in connection with sensitization to the hapten diphenylcyclopropenone (DPC). The receptors come from a woman between 50 and 59 years old with alopecia areata. Some clones in this sample may be carry-over from other donors' samples. Both conserved end residues are part of each CDR3. A D gene is named only where the DNA matches it firmly. Only some rows state a clone size, as once, few, many or a class for expanded clones.

d_call: NA; clone_size: many; j_call: TRBJ1-5; v_call: TRBV9; cdr3_aa: CASSGTGYSNQPQHF; cdr3_nt: TGTGCCAGCAGCGGAACAGGTTATAGCAATCAGCCCCAGCATTTT
d_call: NA; clone_size: many; j_call: TRBJ2-3; v_call: TRBV7-8; cdr3_aa: CASSLVSGSTDTQYF; cdr3_nt: TGTGCCAGCAGCTTAGTGAGCGGGAGCACAGATACGCAGTATTTT
d_call: NA; clone_size: many; j_call: TRBJ2-7; v_call: TRBV25-1; cdr3_aa: CASSDLVEQYF; cdr3_nt: TGTGCCAGCAGTGATTTAGTGGAGCAGTACTTC
d_call: NA; clone_size: few; j_call: TRBJ2-3; v_call: TRBV14; cdr3_aa: CASSPGLRSTDTQYF; cdr3_nt: TGTGCCAGCAGCCCAGGGTTGAGAAGCACAGATACGCAGTATTTT
d_call: NA; clone_size: many; j_call: TRBJ2-7; v_call: TRBV25-1; cdr3_aa: CASSVPGHNTYEQYF; cdr3_nt: TGTGCCAGCAGTGTACCGGGACATAATACCTACGAGCAGTACTTC
d_call: TRBD2; clone_size: NA; j_call: TRBJ2-2; v_call: TRBV29-1; cdr3_aa: CSVERREATGELFF; cdr3_nt: TGCAGCGTTGAACGACGGGAGGCCACCGGGGAGCTGTTTTTT
d_call: NA; clone_size: NA; j_call: TRBJ2-5; v_call: TRBV5-4; cdr3_aa: CASSTGLGPRETRYF; cdr3_nt: TGTGCCAGCAGCACGGGACTCGGACCTAGGGAGACCCGGTACTTC
d_call: NA; clone_size: few; j_call: TRBJ2-3; v_call: TRBV2; cdr3_aa: CASSVGLSKDTQYF; cdr3_nt: TGTGCCAGCAGTGTAGGGCTATCCAAGGATACGCAGTATTTT
d_call: NA; clone_size: many; j_call: TRBJ2-7; v_call: TRBV9; cdr3_aa: CASSEGAAGPYEQYF; cdr3_nt: TGTGCCAGCAGCGAGGGGGCAGCGGGACCCTACGAGCAGTACTTC
d_call: TRBD2; clone_size: NA; j_call: TRBJ2-1; v_call: TRBV7-8; cdr3_aa: CASGTSGSTNEQFF; cdr3_nt: TGTGCCAGCGGCACTAGCGGGAGTACCAATGAGCAGTTCTTC
d_call: NA; clone_size: NA; j_call: TRBJ1-1; v_call: TRBV10-3; cdr3_aa: CAIHRGGNTEAFF; cdr3_nt: TGTGCCATCCACCGAGGGGGGAACACTGAAGCTTTCTTT
d_call: NA; clone_size: many; j_call: TRBJ1-6; v_call: TRBV20-1; cdr3_aa: CSARMGFDSPLHF; cdr3_nt: TGCAGTGCTAGAATGGGGTTTGATTCACCCCTCCACTTT
d_call: TRBD2; clone_size: many; j_call: TRBJ2-7; v_call: TRBV6-5; cdr3_aa: CASSSPGRGAYEQYF; cdr3_nt: TGTGCCAGCAGTTCCCCGGGGCGGGGGGCCTACGAGCAGTACTTC
d_call: TRBD1; clone_size: many; j_call: TRBJ1-1; v_call: TRBV27; cdr3_aa: CASRVQGVNTEAFF; cdr3_nt: TGTGCCAGCAGAGTGCAGGGGGTGAACACTGAAGCTTTCTTT
d_call: TRBD2; clone_size: few; j_call: TRBJ2-2; v_call: TRBV20-1; cdr3_aa: CSATHLAGGPGELFF; cdr3_nt: TGCAGTGCTACCCATCTAGCGGGAGGGCCCGGGGAGCTGTTTTTT
d_call: NA; clone_size: few; j_call: TRBJ2-1; v_call: TRBV5-5; cdr3_aa: CASILTPYEQFF; cdr3_nt: TGTGCCAGCATCCTGACCCCATATGAGCAGTTCTTC
d_call: TRBD2; clone_size: many; j_call: TRBJ2-3; v_call: TRBV6-2/TRBV6-3; cdr3_aa: CASSTGTSGSTDTQYF; cdr3_nt: TGTGCCAGCAGTACCGGGACTAGCGGCAGCACAGATACGCAGTATTTT
d_call: NA; clone_size: many; j_call: TRBJ2-1; v_call: TRBV4-2; cdr3_aa: CASSQGGANEQFF; cdr3_nt: TGTGCCAGCAGCCAAGGGGGAGCCAATGAGCAGTTCTTC
d_call: TRBD1; clone_size: NA; j_call: TRBJ1-1; v_call: TRBV20-1; cdr3_aa: CSAGDRETEAFF; cdr3_nt: TGCAGTGCTGGGGACAGGGAAACTGAAGCTTTCTTT
d_call: NA; clone_size: many; j_call: TRBJ2-1; v_call: TRBV6-2/TRBV6-3; cdr3_aa: CASSYSPSNEQFF; cdr3_nt: TGTGCCAGCAGTTACTCCCCGAGCAATGAGCAGTTCTTC
d_call: TRBD1; clone_size: many; j_call: TRBJ1-1; v_call: TRBV6-2/TRBV6-3; cdr3_aa: CASSPDRVTNTEAFF; cdr3_nt: TGTGCCAGCAGCCCCGACAGGGTTACAAACACTGAAGCTTTCTTT
d_call: NA; clone_size: NA; j_call: TRBJ1-2; v_call: TRBV5-1; cdr3_aa: CASSLMSGGSYGYTF; cdr3_nt: TGCGCCAGCAGCTTGATGTCAGGAGGATCCTATGGCTACACCTTC
d_call: NA; clone_size: few; j_call: TRBJ1-1; v_call: TRBV29-1; cdr3_aa: CSVYRVGGSTEAFF; cdr3_nt: TGCAGCGTTTATAGGGTGGGGGGGAGCACTGAAGCTTTCTTT
d_call: NA; clone_size: NA; j_call: TRBJ1-1; v_call: TRBV28; cdr3_aa: CASTFPRGAGMNTEAFF; cdr3_nt: TGTGCCAGCACCTTCCCCCGGGGGGCTGGAATGAACACTGAAGCTTTCTTT
d_call: TRBD1; clone_size: many; j_call: TRBJ2-1; v_call: TRBV9; cdr3_aa: CASSLQQGEQFF; cdr3_nt: TGTGCCAGCAGCTTACAACAGGGGGAGCAGTTCTTC
d_call: NA; clone_size: NA; j_call: TRBJ1-5; v_call: TRBV4-2; cdr3_aa: CASSQEARDAYQPQHF; cdr3_nt: TGTGCCAGCAGCCAAGAAGCCCGGGACGCTTATCAGCCCCAGCATTTT
d_call: TRBD1; clone_size: many; j_call: TRBJ2-3; v_call: TRBV29-1; cdr3_aa: CSVEDPGGADTQYF; cdr3_nt: TGCAGCGTTGAAGATCCAGGGGGCGCAGATACGCAGTATTTT
d_call: TRBD1; clone_size: NA; j_call: TRBJ1-2; v_call: TRBV5-4; cdr3_aa: CASNPDTGEDGYTF; cdr3_nt: TGTGCCAGCAATCCCGATACAGGGGAAGATGGCTACACCTTC
d_call: NA; clone_size: many; j_call: TRBJ1-2; v_call: TRBV29-1; cdr3_aa: CSVEEKYYGYTF; cdr3_nt: TGCAGCGTTGAAGAGAAATACTATGGCTACACCTTC
d_call: TRBD2; clone_size: few; j_call: TRBJ2-3; v_call: TRBV30; cdr3_aa: CAWSFSLAGETDTQYF; cdr3_nt: TGTGCCTGGAGTTTCTCTTTAGCGGGAGAAACAGATACGCAGTATTTT
d_call: TRBD2; clone_size: few; j_call: TRBJ2-1; v_call: TRBV7-7; cdr3_aa: CASSFEAGADYSEQFF; cdr3_nt: TGTGCCAGCAGCTTCGAAGCGGGGGCCGACTACAGTGAGCAGTTCTTC
d_call: NA; clone_size: few; j_call: TRBJ2-4; v_call: TRBV15; cdr3_aa: CATSRGGQPLSKNIQYF; cdr3_nt: TGTGCCACCAGCAGAGGCGGACAGCCCTTATCCAAAAACATTCAGTACTTC
d_call: TRBD2; clone_size: many; j_call: TRBJ2-3; v_call: TRBV29-1; cdr3_aa: CSVGGRTSGGPTQYF; cdr3_nt: TGCAGCGTTGGGGGGCGGACTAGCGGAGGCCCTACGCAGTATTTT
d_call: NA; clone_size: many; j_call: TRBJ2-1; v_call: TRBV27; cdr3_aa: CASTLNSGLRVDEQFF; cdr3_nt: TGTGCCAGCACCTTAAACTCCGGGCTGAGGGTCGATGAGCAGTTCTTC
d_call: TRBD1; clone_size: many; j_call: TRBJ1-2; v_call: TRBV12-3/TRBV12-4; cdr3_aa: CASTEDRGYGYTF; cdr3_nt: TGTGCCAGCACCGAGGACAGGGGCTATGGCTACACCTTC
d_call: TRBD2; clone_size: many; j_call: TRBJ2-4; v_call: TRBV12-3/TRBV12-4; cdr3_aa: CASTWGGSSVNIQYF; cdr3_nt: TGTGCCAGCACCTGGGGGGGTTCCTCGGTAAACATTCAGTACTTC
d_call: NA; clone_size: many; j_call: TRBJ1-6; v_call: TRBV6-5; cdr3_aa: CASSYGGPSNSPLHF; cdr3_nt: TGTGCCAGCAGTTACGGGGGGCCGTCAAATTCACCCCTCCACTTT
d_call: TRBD2; clone_size: many; j_call: TRBJ2-7; v_call: TRBV27; cdr3_aa: CASSFSGSYEQYF; cdr3_nt: TGTGCCAGCAGTTTTAGCGGGTCCTACGAGCAGTACTTC
d_call: NA; clone_size: few; j_call: TRBJ2-5; v_call: TRBV20-1; cdr3_aa: CSARTTRIGETQYF; cdr3_nt: TGCAGTGCTAGAACCACTCGGATAGGGGAGACCCAGTACTTC
d_call: NA; clone_size: many; j_call: TRBJ1-1; v_call: TRBV18; cdr3_aa: CASSPAAGVTEAFF; cdr3_nt: TGTGCCAGCTCACCAGCGGCGGGAGTTACTGAAGCTTTCTTT
d_call: NA; clone_size: NA; j_call: TRBJ1-2; v_call: TRBV30; cdr3_aa: CAWRPDRIYGYTF; cdr3_nt: TGTGCCTGGAGACCCGACAGAATCTATGGCTACACCTTC
d_call: NA; clone_size: few; j_call: TRBJ2-3; v_call: TRBV24-1; cdr3_aa: CATSEEGNLGTDTQYF; cdr3_nt: TGTGCCACCAGTGAGGAAGGGAATTTGGGCACAGATACGCAGTATTTT
d_call: NA; clone_size: many; j_call: TRBJ1-2; v_call: TRBV20-1; cdr3_aa: CSATSREYNTYGYTF; cdr3_nt: TGCAGTGCTACTTCCCGGGAGTATAACACCTATGGCTACACCTTC
d_call: NA; clone_size: many; j_call: TRBJ2-7; v_call: TRBV15; cdr3_aa: CATSRDRGGYEQYF; cdr3_nt: TGTGCCACCAGCAGAGATAGAGGAGGGTACGAGCAGTACTTC
d_call: NA; clone_size: many; j_call: TRBJ1-2; v_call: TRBV27; cdr3_aa: CASSLKAGNGYTF; cdr3_nt: TGTGCCAGCAGTTTAAAGGCAGGAAATGGCTACACCTTC